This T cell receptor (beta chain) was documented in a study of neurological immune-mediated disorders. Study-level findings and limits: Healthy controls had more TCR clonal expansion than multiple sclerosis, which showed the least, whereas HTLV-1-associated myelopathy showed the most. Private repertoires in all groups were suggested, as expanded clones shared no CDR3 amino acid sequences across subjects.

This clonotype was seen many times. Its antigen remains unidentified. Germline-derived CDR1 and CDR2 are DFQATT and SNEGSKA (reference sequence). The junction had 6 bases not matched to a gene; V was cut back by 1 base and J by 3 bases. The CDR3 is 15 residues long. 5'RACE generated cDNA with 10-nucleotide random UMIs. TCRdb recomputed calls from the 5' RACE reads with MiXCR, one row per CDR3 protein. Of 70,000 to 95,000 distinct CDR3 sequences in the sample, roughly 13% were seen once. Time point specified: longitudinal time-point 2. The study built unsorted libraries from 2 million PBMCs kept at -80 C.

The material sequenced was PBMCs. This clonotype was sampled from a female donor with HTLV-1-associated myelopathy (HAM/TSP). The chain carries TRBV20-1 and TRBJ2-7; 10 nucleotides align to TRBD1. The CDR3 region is CSARAPGQGDYEQYF. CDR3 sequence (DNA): TGCAGTGCTAGAGCCCCCGGACAGGGGGACTACGAGCAGTACTTC.